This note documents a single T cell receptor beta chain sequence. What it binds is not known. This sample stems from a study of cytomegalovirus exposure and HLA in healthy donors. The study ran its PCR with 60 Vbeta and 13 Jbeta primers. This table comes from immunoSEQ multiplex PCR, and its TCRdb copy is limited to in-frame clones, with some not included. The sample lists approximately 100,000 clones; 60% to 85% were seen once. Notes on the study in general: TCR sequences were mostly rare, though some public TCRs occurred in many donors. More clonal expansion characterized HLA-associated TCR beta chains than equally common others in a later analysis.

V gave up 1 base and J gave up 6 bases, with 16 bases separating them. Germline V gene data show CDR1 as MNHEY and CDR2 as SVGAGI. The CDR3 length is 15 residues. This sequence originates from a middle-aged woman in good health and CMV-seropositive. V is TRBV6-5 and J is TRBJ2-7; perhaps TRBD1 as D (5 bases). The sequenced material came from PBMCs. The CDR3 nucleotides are TGTGCCAGCAGTTACTTCGCCAGGGTACCGGCCGAGCAGTACTTC. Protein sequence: CASSYFARVPAEQYF.